This T cell receptor (beta chain) was observed in a study of T cells in localized non-small cell lung cancer. Method: immunoSEQ multiplex PCR; TCRdb's copy keeps in-frame clones and lacks some. The sample shows over 20,000 clones, 85% to 90% of them seen only once. This CDR3 contains 14 residues. V lost 7 bases and J 3 bases, leaving 14 bases between the germline ends. Per germline, CDR1 SNHLY and CDR2 FYNNEI. This sequence was found in a woman aged 35-75 years with stage II squamous cell lung carcinoma. The rearrangement links TRBV2 to TRBJ2-3; the D gene is possibly TRBD2 (5 bases). The sequenced sample was PBMCs, obtained before any cancer treatment. The DNA of the CDR3 is TGTGCCAGCATGGTAGGGCCGGGGACAGATACGCAGTATTTT. Residues: CASMVGPGTDTQYF.